The 10 T cell receptor beta chains given below trace back to one sample, sequenced in a study of cytomegalovirus exposure and HLA in healthy donors. PCR used 60 Vbeta primers and 13 Jbeta primers. Measured with immunoSEQ multiplex PCR; TCRdb has only the in-frame clones, and not every one. The table has roughly 100,000 clones, around 79% seen once. Sequenced material: PBMCs. The receptors were sampled from a man aged 55 to 69 in good health and CMV-seronegative.

V and J are TRBV2 and TRBJ2-1; TRBD2 agrees at 9 bases. The CDR3 runs to 15 residues. The V gene's germline CDR1 is SNHLY and CDR2 FYNNEI. V shed 2 bases, J shed 3 bases, and the junction held 2 bases outside the gene matches. The CDR3 DNA sequence: TGTGCCAGCAGTGAATTTAGCGGGGGCTACAATGAGCAGTTCTTC. This sequence encodes CASSEFSGGYNEQFF.

The chain uses TRBV11-2 and TRBJ2-7; a possible D gene is TRBD1 (5 bases). V dropped 1 base and J dropped 2 bases, with 18 bases sitting between them. The germline gives CDR1 SGHAT, CDR2 FQNNGV. The CDR3 runs 17 residues. The CDR3: CASSLVLKGISTYEQYV. For the CDR3, the DNA is TGTGCCAGCAGCTTAGTTTTGAAGGGGATTTCTACCTACGAGCAGTACGTC.

The chain carries TRBV11-2 and TRBJ1-1; TRBD1 matches at 7 bases. CDR3 size: 15 residues. The germline V gene has CDR1 SGHAT and CDR2 FQNNGV. The trim removed 6 bases at V and 3 bases at J, leaving 10 bases unmatched. Here the CDR3 reads CASSFSGTADTEAFF. Written as DNA, the CDR3 is TGTGCCAGCAGTTTCTCCGGGACAGCGGACACTGAAGCTTTCTTT.

This clone was counted once. The CDR3 loop is CASSIEQGNQPQHF. For the CDR3, the DNA is TGTGCCAGCAGTATAGAACAGGGTAATCAGCCCCAGCATTTT. This chain links TRBV5-5 with TRBJ1-5; TRBD1 is a possible D gene (6 bases). Germline V gene sequence: CDR1 SGHKS, CDR2 YYEKEE (reference sequence). The CDR3 has 14 amino acids. Trimming shortened V by 5 bases and J by 4 bases, and 13 bases separated the two germline ends. Drawing the rest from reference TRBV5-5 and TRBJ1-5, the complete variable domain is DAGVTQSPTHLIKTRGQQVTLRCSPISGHKSVSWYQQVLGQGPQFIFQYYEKEERGRGNFPDRFSARQFPNYSSELNVNALLLGDSALYLCASSIEQGNQPQHFGDGTRLSIL.

This chain links TRBV19 with TRBJ1-2, with 7 bases matching TRBD1. The CDR3 sequence is 15 residues long. Germline CDR1 and CDR2: LNHDA and SQIVND (reference sequence). J lost 4 bases, V lost 4 bases, and 9 bases had no gene match. The CDR3 DNA reads as TGTGCCAGTAGTACTATGACAGGGTATAGCTATGGCTACACCTTC. Translating gives CASSTMTGYSYGYTF.

J is TRBJ2-2 and V is TRBV27, with TRBD2 matching over 7 bases. V lost 5 bases, J lost 5 bases, and 14 bases stayed unmatched. This CDR3 has 17 amino acids. Germline V lookup: CDR1 MNHEY, CDR2 SMNVEV (reference sequence). DNA of the CDR3: TGTGCCAGCAGTCCCAACCAGCGGGATCGGGGAACCGGGGAGCTGTTTTTT. Protein product: CASSPNQRDRGTGELFF.

This sequence joins TRBV4-2 and TRBJ2-2; TRBD2 aligns across 8 bases. Per the germline V gene, CDR1 is LGHNA and CDR2 is YNFKEQ. This CDR3 contains 16 residues. J gave up 3 bases and V 3 bases, and 6 bases lay outside the gene matches. The DNA of the CDR3 is TGTGCCAGCAGCCAGGTAGCGGGGTTCTACACCGGGGAGCTGTTTTTT. Translating it yields CASSQVAGFYTGELFF.

The chain links TRBV7-9 to TRBJ1-6, with 8 bases matching TRBD1. The junction had 5 bases not matched to a gene; V was cut back by 4 bases and J by 3 bases. Per germline, CDR1 SEHNR and CDR2 FQNEAQ (reference sequence). There are 16 residues in the CDR3. The CDR3 protein is CASSSGQGFYNSPLHF. In nucleotides, the CDR3 is TGTGCCAGCAGCTCCGGACAGGGCTTCTATAATTCACCCCTCCACTTT.

This clone was observed a single time. The V and J genes are TRBV18 and TRBJ2-7, with 10 bases lining up with TRBD1. CDR1 and CDR2 (germline): KGHSH, LQKENI. J was trimmed by 3 bases and V by 0 bases; bases with no gene match: 5. CDR3 size: 16 residues. DNA of the CDR3: TGTGCCAGCTCACCACCGTTGGGGACAGGGGACTACGAGCAGTACTTC. Translated, it gives CASSPPLGTGDYEQYF.

V gene TRBV6-6 combines with J gene TRBJ1-1; no definite D call. Trimming removed 7 bases from V and 7 bases from J, with 16 bases in between. The CDR3 runs to 13 residues. CDR1 and CDR2 from the germline V gene are MNHNY and SVGAGI (reference sequence). CDR3 residues: CASTPLGRDEAFF. CDR3 sequence (DNA): TGTGCCAGCACCCCACTCGGGAGGGATGAAGCTTTCTTT.